Listed here is a single T cell receptor beta chain. Its binding antigen is unknown. Nothing much larger sits one base from this clone, and base qualities are not available. From cysteine to phenylalanine, the CDR3 is 18 amino acids long. The DNA shown is the 54-base CDR3, in frame from base 1. The junction shows trimming of 7 bases on V and 6 bases on J, and the gene matches do not reach 21 bases of it. The germline V gene (reference sequence) provides CDR1 LNHNV and CDR2 YYDKDF. This record comes from a study of shared T cell receptors in the human thymus (dated by TCRdb to 2020 to 2023). Study-level background: The study examined how the human thymus generates shared, self-reactive T-cell receptor alpha chains.

Library preparation used the immunoSEQ multiplex PCR assay. TCRdb took this table from immuneACCESS and kept in-frame rearrangements with V and J called. Such tables lack part of the clones; where checked against another copy, unresolved V genes explain under half of the gap, and the rest is unexplained. The sample includes hundreds of thousands of clones, with 88% observed a single time. In total, the top ten clones hold 0.0095% to 0.012% of the sample. The same sample was also used in a study of human thymus T cells. The second source states: The donors were immunologically healthy infants in Finland who had open corrective cardiac surgery for congenital heart defects. Thymus tissue was collected as surgical resects that were removed during corrective cardiac surgery. Biased V and J gene segment usage appeared to be present in both thymic and peripheral blood repertoires. Highly overlapping thymic TCR repertoires among unrelated individuals were reported in the related research. The study described the TCR alpha and beta repertoires in about eight infant thymus samples and a few matching peripheral blood samples. Donor ages ranging from roughly 6 to 244 days were recorded, and six or seven male and a couple of female infants were included in the cohort. Thymocytes were freed from the tissue by mechanical means and kept at -70 degrees C as pellets of roughly 9.5-31 million cells. A QIAsymphony instrument was used to extract genomic DNA from frozen cell pellets. The immunoSEQ multiplex PCR assay was used to amplify the TCRB and TCRAD loci from a standardized amount of quality-controlled genomic DNA. The V(D)J region was spanned by amplicons of a length sufficient to cover the CDR3 and to identify V and J genes. The amplicons were sequenced on an Illumina platform via the commercial immunoSEQ service. Primer bias and sequencing errors were corrected as previously described, and TCRAD and TCRB definitions were based on the IMGT database. Repertoires were analysed with immunoSEQ Analyzer 3.0 and VDJTools, covering basic statistics, V/J segment usage, diversity estimates, rarefaction and pairwise overlap. Chao1, ChaoE, Efron-Thisted, Shannon and inverse Simpson indices were used to estimate diversity, which was also estimated on datasets down-sampled to the smallest sample. For repertoire overlap, CDR3 nucleotide sequence, V gene and J gene had to match strictly, and clustering was done by Jaccard-based multidimensional scaling. On average, roughly 740,000 unique TCRB clonotypes were obtained from thymus samples, compared with 65,000 to 90,000 from blood samples.

The sequence was obtained from a boy in the first two years of life with a congenital heart defect. Donor details come from another sample of the same person, matched by shared clones. This chain joins TRBV15 to TRBJ2-1, and 7 bases in between align with TRBD2. The sequencing sample was made of thymocytes. The DNA is TGTGCCACCACCCAGACGACGGGACTAACCATTCCCTTCAATGAGCAGTTCTTC. Translated, it reads CATTQTTGLTIPFNEQFF.